This TCR beta chain was sequenced for a study of blood T cell repertoires in COVID-19. Study as a whole: Both acute and convalescent COVID-19 samples were obtained from the United States, Italy and Spain. Sources were T cells, B-cell-depleted T cells, or PBMCs; the material itself was cDNA or gDNA.

A single count supports this clone. The length of the CDR3 is 15 residues. V shed 5 bases and J shed 2 bases, with 10 bases lying between them. CDR1 MNHEY and CDR2 SVGAGI come from the germline V gene. Per the original data handling: For nucleated cells, counts were estimated from reference gene primer amplification. Repertoires were generated with immunoSEQ multiplex PCR, while TCRdb's copy carries only in-frame clones and drops some. That table furnishes V, J and clone size, whereas the DNA furnished D and trimming. The table lists 200,000 or so clones, approximately 83% of them singletons. Sequencing used peripheral blood. This TCR was recovered from a woman aged 60-75 years with acute or convalescent COVID-19. The rearrangement uses TRBV6-5 and TRBJ1-6; the D is unclear. In DNA form, the CDR3 reads TGTGCCAGCAGTAGCGACCTGGCCTATAATTCACCCCTCCACTTT. Translated: CASSSDLAYNSPLHF.